This entry is about one T cell receptor (beta chain). This sample is part of a study of CD8 T cells in ankylosing spondylitis. The CDR3 loop spans 16 amino acids. CDR1 MRHNA and CDR2 SNTAGT come from the germline V gene. Losses at the gene ends were 2 bases for V and 8 bases for J; bases not matched to a gene: 12. Quantitative barcoded 5'-RACE was used to prepare TCR beta libraries. TCRdb fed the 5' RACE reads into MiXCR, producing one record per CDR3 protein. The table records 200,000 or so distinct CDR3 sequences, 10% to 15% of them present only once. The source material was blood, either unsorted or a sorted T cell fraction (not recorded which). The receptor was derived from a female donor with ankylosing spondylitis or in good health (not recorded which). This chain connects TRBV6-4 to TRBJ2-3, with TRBD1 matching 8 bases. The CDR3 DNA is TGTGCCAGCAGTGACCGGCCAGGGGGCGCCGGGGGTACGCAGTATTTT. This gives the protein CASSDRPGGAGGTQYF.